These 13 T cell receptor beta chains came from one sample sequenced in a study of cytomegalovirus exposure and HLA in healthy donors. It was with 60 Vbeta and 13 Jbeta primers that the PCR ran. TCRdb keeps only in-frame clones here, not all; method: immunoSEQ multiplex PCR. The table includes more than 150,000 clones, more than 60% detected once. Sequenced: PBMCs. All receptors derive from a woman in her forties or fifties in good health and CMV-seropositive.

The rearrangement uses TRBV7-6 and TRBJ2-7; 15 bases are a match to TRBD2. This CDR3 has 19 amino acids. Trimming took 5 bases from V and 2 from J; bases not matched to a gene: 13. Germline values: CDR1 SGHVS, CDR2 FNYEAQ. CDR3 in DNA: TGTGCCAGCAGCCCCTCCCGGACTAGCGGGAGGGTCTTAACCTACGAGCAGTACTTC. Protein product: CASSPSRTSGRVLTYEQYF.

The V gene is TRBV6-4, the J gene TRBJ1-1; D perhaps matches TRBD1 (6 bases). Trimming removed 4 bases from V and 6 bases from J, with 15 bases in between. The V gene's germline CDR1 is MRHNA and CDR2 SNTAGT. CDR3 length: 14 amino acids. The CDR3 reads CASSAESGVAEAFF. CDR3 sequence (DNA): TGTGCCAGCAGTGCCGAGTCAGGGGTGGCTGAAGCTTTCTTT.

This chain uses TRBV7-2 with TRBJ2-2; D unresolved. Germline V CDR1 and CDR2: SGHTA, FQGNSA. The CDR3 consists of 15 residues. Trimming removed 1 base at V and 3 bases at J, with 9 bases between. The CDR3 spells CASSLGSGYTGELFF. The CDR3 DNA reads TGTGCCAGCAGCTTAGGCTCCGGGTACACCGGGGAGCTGTTTTTT.

The rearrangement joins TRBV7-2 to TRBJ2-3; TRBD2 matches 9 bases. Germline V gene lookup returns CDR1 SGHTA and CDR2 FQGNSA. The CDR3 is 17 amino acids. V gave up 0 bases and J gave up 6 bases; unmatched junction bases: 10. This CDR3 is CASSLAFGGGAADTQYF. CDR3 nucleotide sequence: TGTGCCAGCAGCTTAGCTTTCGGCGGGGGGGCCGCTGATACGCAGTATTTT.

This clone was seen only a few times. The rearrangement joins TRBV4-1 to TRBJ2-5; TRBD2 is a possible D gene (7 bases). Germline-derived CDR1 and CDR2 are MGHRA and YSYEKL. The V gene lost 3 bases and the J gene lost 5 bases, with 16 bases spanning the gap. The CDR3 has 15 amino acids. CDR3 sequence reads: CASSHAGGGAETQYF. CDR3 DNA: TGCGCCAGCAGCCATGCTGGGGGGGGCGCGGAGACCCAGTACTTC.

This clone has just one count. V is TRBV9 and J is TRBJ2-1; 9 bases fit TRBD2. Germline V gives CDR1 SGDLS, CDR2 YYNGEE. The trim removed 0 bases at V and 10 bases at J, leaving 5 bases unmatched. The CDR3 contains 14 residues. The CDR3 DNA reads as TGTGCCAGCAGCGTAGGAACTAGCGGGCTAGAGCAGTTCTTC. Protein: CASSVGTSGLEQFF. The full variable domain, with the rest looked up from reference TRBV9 and TRBJ2-1, is DSGVTQTPKHLITATGQRVTLRCSPRSGDLSVYWYQQSLDQGLQFLIQYYNGEERAKGNILERFSAQQFPDLHSELNLSSLELGDSALYFCASSVGTSGLEQFFGPGTRLTVL.

In this sample, this clone turned up once. The chain joins TRBV11-2 to TRBJ2-7; TRBD1 matches 11 bases. The CDR3 consists of 15 residues. The germline V gene encodes CDR1 SGHAT and CDR2 FQNNGV. V shed 5 bases and J 0 bases; nucleotides not matched to a gene: 3. In DNA form, the CDR3 reads TGTGCCAGCAGCGCGGGGACAGGGGGCTCCTACGAGCAGTACTTC. Translating gives CASSAGTGGSYEQYF.

The chain employs TRBV4-3 and TRBJ2-7, with 10 bases aligning to TRBD2. The CDR3 is 17 residues long. Germline V lookup: CDR1 LGHNA, CDR2 YSLEER. V trimming: 5 bases; J trimming: 0 bases; junction bases outside the gene matches: 10. The CDR3 coding sequence is TGCGCCAGCAGCGTTGGAGCGGGAGGGAGGAGCTCCTACGAGCAGTACTTC. Protein sequence: CASSVGAGGRSSYEQYF.

The V call is TRBV6-1, the J call TRBJ2-1; perhaps TRBD2 as D (6 bases). Trimming removed 4 bases from V and 4 bases from J, with 14 bases in between. The CDR3 is 15 residues long. Germline CDR1 is MNHNS and CDR2 is SASEGT. This chain's CDR3 is CASSVRGRQYNEQFF. In nucleotides, the CDR3 is TGTGCCAGCAGTGTTCGGGGGAGGCAGTACAATGAGCAGTTCTTC.

This chain links TRBV19 with TRBJ1-2; 9 positions agree with TRBD1. The CDR3 length is 13 residues. Germline-derived CDR1 and CDR2 are LNHDA and SQIVND (reference sequence). V was clipped by 9 bases and J by 6 bases; unmatched bases: 8. DNA for the CDR3: TGTGCCAGCCGGGACAGGGAACATAATGGCTACACCTTC. It codes for CASRDREHNGYTF.

This clone was detected only once. This chain links TRBV28 with TRBJ1-5; D may be TRBD1 (6 bases). The CDR3 loop spans 14 amino acids. Germline-derived CDR1 and CDR2 are MDHEN and SYDVKM. V was cut by 5 bases and J by 4 bases, with 12 bases left in between. Here the CDR3 reads CASSGGNPNQPQHF. The CDR3 nucleotides are TGTGCCAGCAGTGGGGGCAATCCGAATCAGCCCCAGCATTTT.

This chain connects TRBV7-2 to TRBJ1-2, with 7 positions matching TRBD1. The CDR3 has 13 amino acids. J lost 6 bases, V lost 3 bases, and 4 bases had no gene match. Germline-derived CDR1 and CDR2 are SGHTA and FQGNSA. The CDR3 bases are TGTGCCAGCAGCTTGACAGGGTTGGATGGCTACACCTTC. This codes for CASSLTGLDGYTF.

V is TRBV27 and J is TRBJ1-5; 8 nucleotides align to TRBD1. The germline CDR1 and CDR2 sequences are MNHEY and SMNVEV (reference sequence). Unmatched junction bases numbered 8, after V lost 5 bases and J lost 5 bases. CDR3 size: 15 residues. This CDR3 reads CASSVRGTGYQPQHF. As DNA, the CDR3 is TGTGCCAGCAGTGTAAGAGGGACAGGATATCAGCCCCAGCATTTT.